These 4 T cell receptor beta chains came from one sample sequenced in a study of blood T cell repertoires in COVID-19. Clones were sequenced by immunoSEQ multiplex PCR, and TCRdb holds only the in-frame ones, with some missing. The table includes over 95,000 clones, approximately 81% detected once. Sequenced material: peripheral blood. These receptors were collected from a man aged 35 to 55 with acute or convalescent COVID-19.

V is TRBV6-5 and J is TRBJ2-6; 7 bases fit TRBD2. The CDR3 contains 15 residues. Losses at the gene ends were 10 bases for V and 0 bases for J; bases not matched to a gene: 6. The germline V gene encodes CDR1 MNHEY and CDR2 SVGAGI. CDR3 amino acids: CATTGGSSGANVLTF. The CDR3 region has the DNA TGTGCCACCACCGGCGGGAGCTCTGGGGCCAACGTCCTGACTTTC.

The rearrangement joins TRBV11-2 to TRBJ2-2; D perhaps matches TRBD1 (6 bases). Germline V gene lookup returns CDR1 SGHAT and CDR2 FQNNGV. The CDR3 runs to 14 residues. With 7 bases removed from V and 2 bases from J, the gap between germline ends came to 11 bases. As DNA, the CDR3 is TGTGCCAGCATACCCGGGACAAACACCGGGGAGCTGTTTTTT. Its translation is CASIPGTNTGELFF.

This chain joins TRBV6-5 and TRBJ1-2, with D perhaps TRBD1 (6 bases). From germline, CDR1 is MNHEY and CDR2 SVGAGI. The CDR3 is 14 residues long. V was pared by 7 bases and J by 3 bases, with 15 bases between. CDR3 loop: CASTTGFGDYGYTF. The CDR3 DNA sequence: TGTGCCAGCACCACAGGGTTTGGGGACTATGGCTACACCTTC.

This CDR3 reads CASSPTGTGVTEAFF. The CDR3 bases are TGTGCCAGCAGCCCCACTGGGACAGGGGTTACTGAAGCTTTCTTT. V and J are TRBV7-2 and TRBJ1-1, with 10 positions matching TRBD1. Germline V gene lookup returns CDR1 SGHTA and CDR2 FQGNSA. The CDR3 is 15 amino acids. V lost 5 bases to trimming and J lost 5 bases; unmatched junction nucleotides: 8.